A selection of T cell receptor beta chains follows, all from one sample in a study of blood T cell repertoires in COVID-19. The protocol was immunoSEQ multiplex PCR, while the TCRdb copy is restricted to in-frame clones and leaves out a portion. Of 55,000 to 70,000 clones listed, roughly 89% are singletons. The sample comprised peripheral blood. The receptors here all came from a human donor in a cohort sampled during active COVID-19. The CDR3 runs from the conserved cysteine through the conserved F or W. Fields, in order: V gene, D gene, clone size, J gene, CDR3 DNA, CDR3 protein. The D gene is left open where the match is weak. Clone size, where shown, is once, few, many, or a class for clones that have expanded.

TRBV2	-	-	TRBJ2-2	TGTGCCAGCAAGGGACTCCTTTTAACCGGGGAGCTGTTTTTT	CASKGLLLTGELFF
TRBV7-6	TRBD1	-	TRBJ1-2	TGTGCCAGCAGCGCCGGACAGGCGGCCTATGGCTACACCTTC	CASSAGQAAYGYTF
TRBV7-9	-	-	TRBJ2-1	TGTGCCAGCAGCTTAGGTGCGGAGGGCGATGAGCAGTTCTTC	CASSLGAEGDEQFF
TRBV19	-	-	TRBJ1-2	TGTGCCAGTACCCCCACAGGGAACTATGGCTACACCTTC	CASTPTGNYGYTF
TRBV7-9	TRBD1	-	TRBJ2-6	TGTGCCAGCAGCTTAGTCAGGGGGCCTGGGGCCAACGTCCTGACTTTC	CASSLVRGPGANVLTF
TRBV23-1	-	-	TRBJ1-2	TGCGCCAGGGCGGGCGCTAGTGGCTACACCTTC	CARAGASGYTF
TRBV29-1	-	-	TRBJ1-5	TGCAGCGTTGCCGTAGCTGGTAGCAATCAGCCCCAGCATTTT	CSVAVAGSNQPQHF
TRBV5-5	TRBD1	-	TRBJ1-2	TGTGCCAGCAGCCCCGGACAGGGTGATGGCTACACCTTC	CASSPGQGDGYTF
TRBV11-2	-	-	TRBJ2-3	TGTGCCAGCAGCCAGACAGATACGCAGTATTTT	CASSQTDTQYF
TRBV14	TRBD1	-	TRBJ1-5	TGTGCCAGCAGCCAAGCCGGGACAGGAGCCAATCAGCCCCAGCATTTT	CASSQAGTGANQPQHF
TRBV28	-	-	TRBJ2-7	TGTGCCAGCAGGATACGACAGGCCCACTCCTACGAGCAGTACTTC	CASRIRQAHSYEQYF
TRBV6-2/TRBV6-3	-	few	TRBJ1-5	TGTGCCAGCAGCGAGAGTTTGGGCAATCAGCCCCAGCATTTT	CASSESLGNQPQHF
TRBV7-3	-	-	TRBJ2-6	TGTGCCAGCAGCTTATCTGGGGGCGCGGGGGCCAACGTCCTGACTTTC	CASSLSGGAGANVLTF
TRBV3-1/TRBV3-2	-	-	TRBJ2-1	TGTGCCAGCAGCCTTTGGGGAGGCAATGAGCAGTTCTTC	CASSLWGGNEQFF
TRBV9	TRBD1	-	TRBJ1-2	TGTGCCAGCAGCGCCGGGACAGGCTATGGCTACACCTTC	CASSAGTGYGYTF
TRBV7-7	TRBD1	-	TRBJ2-5	TGTGCTAGCAGCCTTACCGGGACAGGGAAAAGAGAGACCCAGTACTTC	CASSLTGTGKRETQYF
TRBV5-4	TRBD1	-	TRBJ1-1	TGTGCCAGCAGCCTAGTTACAGGGGTGGGGACTGAAGCTTTCTTT	CASSLVTGVGTEAFF
TRBV6-6	-	-	TRBJ1-1	TGTGCCAGCAGTTACTCGACGGGGAACACTGAAGCTTTCTTT	CASSYSTGNTEAFF